This TCR beta chain was observed in a study of blood T cell repertoires in COVID-19. The overall study: Specimens from acute and convalescent COVID-19 originated in the United States, Italy and Spain. Sample material is recorded as cDNA or gDNA derived from T cells, B-cell-depleted T cells, or PBMCs.

Participants were aged about 18 to 100 years, lived in about 26 US areas, and enrolled virtually. Authors' data handling: Amplification from reference gene primers served as the basis for estimated nucleated cell counts. Sequencing used immunoSEQ multiplex PCR; TCRdb keeps in-frame clones, though not all of them. That table is the source of V, J and clone size, and D and trimming were worked out from the DNA. The sample lists around 140,000 clones, 85% to 90% occurring once. This CDR3 has 15 amino acids. Trimming cost V 0 bases and J 4 bases; bases outside gene matches: 3. Germline V gene sequence: CDR1 SGHNT, CDR2 YYREEE (reference sequence).

This sequence joins TRBV5-4 and TRBJ2-3, with TRBD2 identical over 9 bases. The sequence was obtained from a man in his 60s who had recovered from COVID-19. The material sequenced was PBMCs or T cells enriched from blood (not recorded which). As DNA, the CDR3 is TGTGCCAGCAGCTTGGTTGCGGGGGGGGCAGATACGCAGTATTTT. Its translation is CASSLVAGGADTQYF.